The present entry profiles one T cell receptor beta chain with its context. Authors of the study amplified TCR beta CDR3 regions from RNA transcripts. An initial round of RT-PCR targeting the TCR CDR3 relied on the HTBI primer set. MiXCR, applied by TCRdb to the multiplex PCR reads, yields one record per CDR3 protein. The table lists 300,000 to 400,000 distinct CDR3 sequences, under 25% of them singletons. V lost 0 bases to trimming and J lost 6 bases, with 11 bases between them. This CDR3 is 14 amino acids long. Germline CDR1 is SGHDN and CDR2 is FVKESK. These data originate in a study of T cells in Graves' hyperthyroidism and ophthalmopathy. Stable hyperthyroidism: no ophthalmopathy progression over 18 months of follow-up. Diagnosis of hyperthyroidism was new in patients aged 18 to 65, and its duration was under 2 months.

Sequenced material: blood. The chain has TRBV14 and TRBJ1-1, with D perhaps TRBD1 (5 bases). The sequence was collected from a woman aged 45-60 years with Graves' hyperthyroidism. As DNA, the CDR3 is TGTGCCAGCAGCCAAGAGGGACCGATCTCTGAAGCTTTCTTT. It specifies CASSQEGPISEAFF.